This is a list of T cell receptor beta chains from one sample in a study of CD8+ T cells in alopecia areata. Produced via immunoSEQ multiplex PCR; TCRdb's table is partial and in-frame only. The table records some 120,000 clones, approximately 53% of them present only once. The starting material was CD4+ T cells sorted from blood, obtained at week 0. The origin of the receptors is a human donor with alopecia areata. CDR3s include the opening cysteine and the closing phenylalanine or tryptophan. D genes are given only for firm matches.

>17|TRBD1|TRBJ1-2|TRBV7-2
CASSLGLGQGLSYGYTF
>14|-|TRBJ2-2|TRBV9
CASSVVAVTGELFF
>15|-|TRBJ1-5|TRBV28
CASRSRGSSNQPQHF
>15|-|TRBJ2-2|TRBV14
CASSQDVGSTGELFF
>15|TRBD1|TRBJ2-7|TRBV7-9
CASSLGTEVTYEQYF
>16|-|TRBJ2-1|TRBV15
CATSRGVTSSYNEQFF
>14|-|TRBJ1-2|TRBV5-1
CASSLGNRAYGYTF
>15|-|TRBJ2-1|TRBV9
CASSVRLGPYNEQFF
>13|-|TRBJ2-2|TRBV7-7
CASSEDRDGELFF
>13|-|TRBJ1-1|TRBV7-2
CASSLTVNTEAFF
>14|TRBD1|TRBJ2-3|TRBV9
CASSRDRDTDTQYF